The 28 T cell receptor beta chains below come from one sample, sequenced in a study of cytomegalovirus exposure and HLA in healthy donors. PCR involved 60 Vbeta and 13 Jbeta primers. Using immunoSEQ multiplex PCR, the repertoire was profiled, and TCRdb retains in-frame clones only, with some absent. The sample has about 200,000 clones, 80% to 85% seen once. Sequenced sample: PBMCs. The receptors here all came from a woman between 40 and 50 years old in good health and CMV-seronegative.

The chain recombines TRBV7-2 with TRBJ2-6, with a possible D match to TRBD2 (6 bases). Trimming stripped 5 bases from V and 0 bases from J, with 14 bases between. The CDR3 sequence is 17 residues long. In germline, CDR1 is SGHTA, CDR2 FQGNSA. In nucleotides, the CDR3 is TGTGCCAGCAGCCAAATAGCGGAAACCTCTGGGGCCAACGTCCTGACTTTC. It is translated as CASSQIAETSGANVLTF.

The J gene is TRBJ1-4, the V gene TRBV5-1, with a tentative D call TRBD1 (5 bases). Germline CDR1 reads SGHRS; CDR2 reads YFSETQ. Between the trimmed V and J ends, which lost 1 base and 3 bases, there was a span of 7 bases. The CDR3 length is 14 residues. The chain's CDR3 is CASSLTGPNEKLFF. The CDR3 nucleotides read TGCGCCAGCAGCTTGACAGGCCCTAATGAAAAACTGTTTTTT.

This clone was seen just once. The chain joins TRBV9 to TRBJ2-5; 13 bases are shared with TRBD2. The V and J ends lost 0 bases and 2 bases, in that order; junction bases with no gene match: 1. This CDR3 has 16 amino acids. Germline V gene lookup returns CDR1 SGDLS and CDR2 YYNGEE. For the CDR3, the DNA is TGTGCCAGCAGCGTAGGGGGACTAGCGGGGCAAGAGACCCAGTACTTC. Its translation is CASSVGGLAGQETQYF. Full variable domain (remainder filled in from reference TRBV9 and TRBJ2-5): DSGVTQTPKHLITATGQRVTLRCSPRSGDLSVYWYQQSLDQGLQFLIQYYNGEERAKGNILERFSAQQFPDLHSELNLSSLELGDSALYFCASSVGGLAGQETQYFGPGTRLLVL.

The V and J genes are TRBV30 and TRBJ2-3; 8 nucleotides agree with TRBD2. Per the germline V gene, CDR1 is GTSNPN and CDR2 is SVGIG (reference sequence). This CDR3 is 12 amino acids long. Trimming cost V 5 bases and J 12 bases; bases outside gene matches: 10. CDR3 sequence: CAWSGGSGRQYF. The CDR3 nucleotides are TGTGCCTGGTCGGGGGGGTCCGGCCGACAGTATTTT.

The genes are TRBV5-4 and TRBJ2-7, with 12 bases matching TRBD2. The CDR3 is made up of 15 amino acids. Trimming removed 5 bases from V and 1 base from J; junction bases left unmatched: 4. The germline gives CDR1 SGHNT, CDR2 YYREEE (reference sequence). CDR3 sequence (DNA): TGTGCCAGCAGTGGGACTAGCGGGCTTTCCTACGAGCAGTACTTC. Its protein product is CASSGTSGLSYEQYF. Full variable domain (rest looked up from reference TRBV5-4 and TRBJ2-7): ETGVTQSPTHLIKTRGQQVTLRCSSQSGHNTVSWYQQALGQGPQFIFQYYREEENGRGNFPPRFSGLQFPNYSSELNVNALELDDSALYLCASSGTSGLSYEQYFGPGTRLTVT.

V gene TRBV30 combines with J gene TRBJ2-5; 7 positions match TRBD1. The CDR3 totals 14 residues. V lost 4 bases, J lost 5 bases, and 10 bases stayed unmatched. Germline-derived CDR1 and CDR2 are GTSNPN and SVGIG (reference sequence). CDR3 coding DNA: TGTGCCTGGACACCACAGGGGCTGTGGGAGACCCAGTACTTC. It yields the protein CAWTPQGLWETQYF.

The genes are TRBV7-2 and TRBJ2-7, with D possibly being TRBD1 (5 bases). CDR1 is SGHTA and CDR2 is FQGNSA in the germline V gene. The CDR3 spans 13 residues. Trimming removed 1 base from V and 4 bases from J, with 8 bases in between. This CDR3 reads CASSLEAGYEQYF. The CDR3 DNA reads as TGTGCCAGCAGCTTAGAGGCAGGGTACGAGCAGTACTTC.

The V call is TRBV9, the J call TRBJ2-2; D not certain. This CDR3 spans 13 amino acids. V shed 0 bases and J shed 8 bases, with 8 bases lying between them. CDR1 SGDLS and CDR2 YYNGEE come from the germline V gene. In nucleotides, the CDR3 is TGTGCCAGCAGCGTAGGGGCTATTGGGGAGCTGTTTTTT. Its translation is CASSVGAIGELFF.

This clone was observed a few times. The rearrangement joins TRBV2 to TRBJ1-5; D not certain. Trimming took 8 bases from V and 2 from J, leaving 10 bases between them. From germline, CDR1 is SNHLY and CDR2 FYNNEI. The CDR3 covers 13 residues. CDR3 DNA: TGTGCCAGCCGTAAGGAGGGCAATCAGCCCCAGCATTTT. Protein sequence: CASRKEGNQPQHF.

The V and J genes are TRBV7-6 and TRBJ2-1, with 9 nucleotides matching TRBD2. The CDR3 has 16 amino acids. From germline, CDR1 is SGHVS and CDR2 FNYEAQ. Losses at the gene ends were 1 base for V and 5 bases for J; bases not matched to a gene: 6. The CDR3 loop is CASSLVAAGGNNEQFF. The CDR3 region has the DNA TGTGCCAGCAGCTTAGTGGCAGCGGGAGGCAACAATGAGCAGTTCTTC.

The rearrangement joins TRBV5-1 to TRBJ1-4; perhaps TRBD1 as D (5 bases). Germline V gives CDR1 SGHRS, CDR2 YFSETQ. V lost 2 bases and J 7 bases, leaving 15 bases between the germline ends. CDR3 length equals 15 residues. CDR3 nucleotide sequence: TGCGCCAGCAGCTTTCAGGGAGGAATCGGTGAAAAACTGTTTTTT. Protein product: CASSFQGGIGEKLFF.

This chain connects TRBV11-2 to TRBJ2-3; 7 nucleotides align to TRBD2. The length of the CDR3 is 16 residues. The ends lost 5 bases at V and 7 bases at J; junction bases unmatched: 15. Germline V lookup: CDR1 SGHAT, CDR2 FQNNGV. As DNA, the CDR3 is TGTGCCAGCAGCGGTTCCGGGCGGGAGATAGTGAATACGCAGTATTTT. It encodes CASSGSGREIVNTQYF. Full variable domain (outside the CDR3, taken from reference TRBV11-2 and TRBJ2-3): EAGVAQSPRYKIIEKRQSVAFWCNPISGHATLYWYQQILGQGPKLLIQFQNNGVVDDSQLPKDRFSAERLKGVDSTLKIQPAKLEDSAVYLCASSGSGREIVNTQYFGPGTRLTVL.

This clone has only a few counts. The chain links TRBV2 to TRBJ2-3; 12 positions match TRBD2. V lost 3 bases to trimming and J lost 8 bases; unmatched junction nucleotides: 6. Germline V gives CDR1 SNHLY, CDR2 FYNNEI. CDR3 size: 15 residues. The CDR3 here is CASSDGGLAGPTQYF. The CDR3 bases are TGTGCCAGCAGTGATGGGGGACTAGCGGGCCCTACGCAGTATTTT.

The chain uses TRBV27 and TRBJ2-7, with D perhaps matching TRBD1 (5 bases). Trimming took 5 bases from V and 1 from J, leaving 12 bases between them. The CDR3 is 14 residues long. Germline CDR1 reads MNHEY; CDR2 reads SMNVEV (reference sequence). The CDR3 sequence is CASSVARDSYEQYF. CDR3 nucleotide sequence: TGTGCCAGCAGTGTTGCCAGGGATTCCTACGAGCAGTACTTC.

This clone was seen a few times. The chain has TRBV29-1 and TRBJ2-1; TRBD1 aligns across 8 bases. This CDR3 is built from 12 residues. CDR1 and CDR2 from the germline V gene are SQVTM and ANQGSEA. The junction had 7 bases not matched to a gene; V was cut back by 7 bases and J by 8 bases. In DNA, the CDR3 is TGCAGCGCCCGGACAGGGAGCCATGAGCAGTTCTTC. As protein: CSARTGSHEQFF.

V and J are TRBV7-9 and TRBJ2-3, with TRBD2 matching 13 bases. Germline V gene data show CDR1 as SEHNR and CDR2 as FQNEAQ (reference sequence). V shed 0 bases, J shed 7 bases, and the junction held 1 base outside the gene matches. The CDR3 sequence is 15 residues long. In nucleotides, the CDR3 is TGTGCCAGCAGCTTAGCCGGGACTAGCGGGAATACGCAGTATTTT. This translates into CASSLAGTSGNTQYF.

This sequence joins TRBV20-1 and TRBJ2-3; no reliable D call. The germline V and J ends were trimmed by 6 bases and 2 bases, with 6 bases remaining between them. CDR1 DFQATT and CDR2 SNEGSKA come from the germline V gene (reference sequence). The CDR3 consists of 11 residues. CDR3 loop: CSASHTDTQYF. The CDR3 DNA sequence: TGCAGTGCGAGTCACACAGATACGCAGTATTTT.

This chain joins TRBV29-1 and TRBJ2-3, with no clear D. This CDR3 has 13 amino acids. Trimming cost V 5 bases and J 3 bases, with 12 bases left between them. CDR1 SQVTM and CDR2 ANQGSEA come from the germline V gene. Written as DNA, the CDR3 is TGCAGCGTTCCGGGTAAGGTGACAGATACGCAGTATTTT. It yields the protein CSVPGKVTDTQYF.

This clone was observed once. The chain links TRBV5-1 to TRBJ1-1; D unresolved. The germline V gene encodes CDR1 SGHRS and CDR2 YFSETQ. The CDR3 totals 13 residues. The V end was cut by 0 bases, the J end by 3 bases, with 6 bases between. CDR3: CASSLGRDTEAFF. CDR3 bases: TGCGCCAGCAGCTTGGGGCGGGACACTGAAGCTTTCTTT. Supplemented by reference TRBV5-1 and TRBJ1-1, the full variable domain reads KAGVTQTPRYLIKTRGQQVTLSCSPISGHRSVSWYQQTPGQGLQFLFEYFSETQRNKGNFPGRFSGRQFSNSRSEMNVSTLELGDSALYLCASSLGRDTEAFFGQGTRLTVV.

This clone was seen a single time. V gene TRBV27 combines with J gene TRBJ2-4; possibly TRBD1 for D (5 bases). The CDR3 loop spans 16 amino acids. Trimming stripped 6 bases from V and 0 bases from J, with 15 bases between. CDR1 is MNHEY and CDR2 is SMNVEV in the germline V gene (reference sequence). CDR3 in DNA: TGTGCCAGCAGCGTAGACAGAGCACTAGCCAAAAACATTCAGTACTTC. Encoded protein: CASSVDRALAKNIQYF.

As for this clone: Other DNA sequences in the same sample also yield this CDR3. This chain uses TRBV25-1 with TRBJ2-7, with 7 bases matching TRBD2. The CDR3 is made up of 17 amino acids. J lost 0 bases, V lost 8 bases, and 16 bases had no gene match. The V gene's germline CDR1 is MGHDK and CDR2 SYGVNS. The CDR3 nucleotides are TGTGCCAGCGGCCCGGGGACGGGAGGCTGGAGCTCCTACGAGCAGTACTTC. Residues: CASGPGTGGWSSYEQYF.

J is TRBJ2-7 and V is TRBV7-2, with TRBD2 identical over 8 bases. Germline CDR1 reads SGHTA; CDR2 reads FQGNSA. There are 15 residues in the CDR3. The ends lost 2 bases at V and 5 bases at J; junction bases unmatched: 8. The CDR3 bases are TGTGCCAGCAGCTTATCTAGCGGGCGGGCCAACGAGCAGTACTTC. Protein: CASSLSSGRANEQYF.

Only one count was recorded for this clone. Other nucleotide sequences in the sample specify the same CDR3. The genes are TRBV27 and TRBJ2-1; TRBD1 might be the D (6 bases). The V end was cut by 6 bases, the J end by 6 bases, with 9 bases between. The CDR3 consists of 12 residues. CDR1 MNHEY and CDR2 SMNVEV come from the germline V gene (reference sequence). The CDR3 DNA is TGTGCCAGCAGCCTACAGGGCAATGAGCAGTTCTTC. It is translated as CASSLQGNEQFF.

The chain recombines TRBV5-1 with TRBJ2-7; TRBD1 matches at 10 bases. J lost 3 bases, V lost 1 base, and 1 base had no gene match. Germline values: CDR1 SGHRS, CDR2 YFSETQ. This CDR3 has 14 amino acids. CDR3 protein: CASSLRTGGYEQYF. Here the CDR3 DNA reads TGCGCCAGCAGCTTGCGGACAGGGGGCTACGAGCAGTACTTC.

The chain uses TRBV19 and TRBJ1-2; D not resolved. The CDR3 runs to 13 residues. Trimming cost V 1 base and J 6 bases, with 9 bases left between them. CDR1 is LNHDA, CDR2 SQIVND, per germline (reference sequence). CDR3 sequence reads: CASSIVPQDGYTF. DNA for the CDR3: TGTGCCAGTAGTATAGTGCCGCAGGATGGCTACACCTTC.

The CDR3, as DNA: TGTGCCAGCAGTTATGCGGGGACTAGCGGCTACGAGCAGTACTTC. Its translation: CASSYAGTSGYEQYF. V is TRBV27 and J is TRBJ2-7; 11 bases match TRBD2. The CDR3 sequence is 15 residues long. Germline values: CDR1 MNHEY, CDR2 SMNVEV (reference sequence). V lost 4 bases to trimming and J lost 3 bases; unmatched junction nucleotides: 5.

The rearrangement joins TRBV19 to TRBJ2-5; TRBD2 matches 11 bases. The germline CDR1 and CDR2 sequences are LNHDA and SQIVND (reference sequence). The CDR3 contains 16 residues. V shed 4 bases and J 1 base; nucleotides not matched to a gene: 5. CDR3 sequence reads: CASSTGTSGSQETQYF. The CDR3 nucleotides read TGTGCCAGTAGTACTGGGACTAGCGGTTCCCAAGAGACCCAGTACTTC.

The chain uses TRBV10-3 and TRBJ2-7, with D possibly matching TRBD2 (5 bases). Germline assignment: CDR1 ENHRY and CDR2 SYGVKD. The CDR3 totals 14 residues. V lost 2 bases, J lost 6 bases, and 14 bases lay in between. The DNA of the CDR3 is TGTGCCATCAGTGAGGCAGATAAGGAGGTCGAGCAGTACTTC. Translation: CAISEADKEVEQYF.